One sample yielded the 27 T cell receptor beta chains listed below, sequenced in a study of regulatory T cells in long-lasting Graves disease (TCRdb year 2021). The method behind the library was multiplex PCR. Sequencing relied on an Illumina HiSeq 4000. CDR3 regions were amplified by Arm-PCR with iRepertoire HTBI primers to construct TCR beta libraries. The public reads were quality trimmed at Q25 with fastp and then assembled into clones with MiXCR by TCRdb, keeping productive beta chains. Identical CDR3 proteins give one entry, which carries the most common genes and DNA. The sample data list 360,000 or so distinct CDR3 sequences, and about 23% of these were observed just once. The ten largest clonotypes hold around 30% of the sample. This specimen's time point label, per the study, means: persistent/refractory GD, antithyroid drugs over 5 years with positive TRAb. RNA was extracted from PBMCs in TRIzol for both TCR sequencing and RNA sequencing.

Sequenced here: peripheral blood mononuclear cells (PBMCs), sampled when the disease was refractory, from a patient treated with antithyroid drugs. All receptors come from a woman in her thirties or forties with Graves disease. Donor details come from another sample of the same person, matched by shared clones.

This clonotype was counted only a few times. The V gene is TRBV15, the J gene TRBJ1-6, with TRBD1 identical over 10 bases. The CDR3 covers 19 residues. Germline-derived CDR1 and CDR2 are LNHNV and YYDKDF (reference sequence). After removal of 1 base from V and 6 bases from J, the junction contained 12 bases not matched to a gene. The CDR3 loop reads CATSRGGQGLVGSNSPLHF. The CDR3 bases are TGTGCCACCAGCAGAGGGGGACAGGGGCTTGTTGGTTCTAATTCACCCCTCCACTTT.

This clonotype was seen more than once but under ten times. The chain is built from TRBV3-1 and TRBJ1-2; D unresolved. CDR3 length: 14 amino acids. V dropped 0 bases and J dropped 4 bases, with 9 bases sitting between them. The germline CDR1 and CDR2 sequences are LGHDT and YNNKEL (reference sequence). This chain's CDR3 is CASSQDWQAYGYTF. The CDR3 DNA is TGTGCCAGCAGCCAAGACTGGCAGGCCTATGGCTACACCTTC.

Only a few counts were recorded for this clonotype. The chain recombines TRBV7-8 with TRBJ1-2, with D perhaps TRBD1 (5 bases). There are 15 residues in the CDR3. The germline CDR1 and CDR2 sequences are SGHVS and FQNEAQ. Deletions cut 3 bases from V and 5 bases from J, with 16 bases between. Written as DNA, the CDR3 is TGTGCCAGCAGCTTGATTCGCAGGGACCGTTATGGCTACACCTTC. Residues: CASSLIRRDRYGYTF. The full variable domain, completed using reference TRBV7-8 and TRBJ1-2, is GAGVSQSPRYKVAKRGQDVALRCDPISGHVSLFWYQQALGQGPEFLTYFQNEAQLDKSGLPSDRFFAERPEGSVSTLKIQRTQQEDSAVYLCASSLIRRDRYGYTFGSGTRLTVV.

For the CDR3, the DNA is TGTGCCAGCAGTGAACGGACAGCTGCCGCGAATGAGCAGTTCTTC. Translating gives CASSERTAAANEQFF. V usage is TRBV6-1 and J usage is TRBJ2-1, with a possible D match to TRBD1 (6 bases). The V gene's germline CDR1 is MNHNS and CDR2 SASEGT. The CDR3 has 15 residues. V lost 2 bases and J lost 7, with 15 bases in between.

This clonotype was observed many times. The chain recombines TRBV28 with TRBJ2-5, with a tentative D call TRBD2 (7 bases). Germline CDR1 MDHEN, CDR2 SYDVKM. The CDR3 length is 15 residues. Trimming left V 6 bases short and J 3 bases short, with 17 bases between. In DNA form, the CDR3 reads TGTGCCAGCAGATTGGGGGCGGGAGATGAAGAGACCCAGTACTTC. Amino acid sequence: CASRLGAGDEETQYF.

This clonotype appeared many times. The chain couples TRBV11-2 to TRBJ1-6; 7 nucleotides line up with TRBD1. The CDR3 loop spans 13 amino acids. CDR1 is SGHAT, CDR2 FQNNGV, per germline. The V and J ends lost 5 bases and 13 bases, in that order; junction bases with no gene match: 8. In DNA, the CDR3 is TGTGCCAGCAGCCGCCTAGAGACAGGGCCCCTCCACTTT. Translation gives CASSRLETGPLHF.

This clonotype was counted many times. CDR3 region: CASSGRTGWSQYF. The CDR3, as DNA: TGTGCCAGCAGTGGGAGGACAGGGTGGTCCCAGTACTTC. The chain couples TRBV6-1 to TRBJ2-5; 8 bases match TRBD1. This CDR3 region has 13 residues. J gave up 9 bases and V 4 bases, and 7 bases lay outside the gene matches. CDR1 is MNHNS and CDR2 is SASEGT in the germline V gene.

This clonotype was seen at least ten times. The CDR3 DNA follows: TGTGCCCTCCGGATAGGAGCGAACACCGGGGAGCTGTTTTTT. Translation: CALRIGANTGELFF. V and J are TRBV6-1 and TRBJ2-2; D is undetermined. Germline V gene data show CDR1 as MNHNS and CDR2 as SASEGT. This CDR3 spans 14 amino acids. V was cut by 11 bases and J by 0 bases, with 13 bases left in between.

This clonotype was recorded a few times. The rearrangement links TRBV6-1 to TRBJ1-1; 8 bases map to TRBD1. The CDR3 is 14 amino acids. The V segment lost 6 bases and the J segment 4 bases; nucleotides outside the gene matches: 7. Per germline, CDR1 MNHNS and CDR2 SASEGT. CDR3 DNA sequence: TGTGCCAGCAGAGCAGGGGGCAGTGGCACTGAAGCTTTCTTT. Translating gives CASRAGGSGTEAFF.

This clonotype was recorded many times. The rearrangement joins TRBV24-1 to TRBJ2-7; D not certain. The length of the CDR3 is 11 residues. Germline CDR1 and CDR2: KGHDR and SFDVKD. Trimming took off 9 bases at V and 5 bases at J, with 10 bases between the two ends. CDR3 nucleotides: TGTGCCACCGGCGGTGACAACGAGCAGTACTTC. Its translation: CATGGDNEQYF.

This clonotype was observed a handful of times. The chain has TRBV20-1 and TRBJ2-3; D is perhaps TRBD1 (6 bases). The ends were cut back, 3 bases at V and 0 bases at J, with 13 bases in the middle. The CDR3 contains 15 residues. Per the germline V gene, CDR1 is DFQATT and CDR2 is SNEGSKA (reference sequence). DNA of the CDR3: TGCAGTGCTAGTTTTGGGCAGGGGAGCACAGATACGCAGTATTTT. Amino acid sequence: CSASFGQGSTDTQYF.

This clonotype has at least ten counts. One end of the junction is discordant with germline, which a read error may explain. The gene calls are TRBV2 and TRBJ2-7; D possibly corresponds to TRBD2 (6 bases). CDR3 length: 13 amino acids. The germline V gene has CDR1 SNHLY and CDR2 FYNNEI. The CDR3 DNA is TGTGCCAGCAGTGAACTCGGCGGGGTCGATGGAACCTTC. The encoded protein is CASSELGGVDGTF.

This clonotype was found many times. The gene calls are TRBV28 and TRBJ1-1; D might be TRBD1 (5 bases). Trimming took 6 bases from V and 5 from J, leaving 13 bases between them. The CDR3 extends over 13 amino acids. Germline V lookup: CDR1 MDHEN, CDR2 SYDVKM. This chain's CDR3 is CASSRGGGTEAFF. CDR3 coding DNA: TGTGCCAGCAGCCGCGGGGGGGGGACTGAAGCTTTCTTT.

The table lists this clonotype with many counts. The chain is built from TRBV28 and TRBJ1-5; D ambiguous. Germline CDR1 and CDR2: MDHEN and SYDVKM. The CDR3 runs to 14 residues. V lost 3 bases and J lost 4, with 10 bases in between. The CDR3 sequence: CASSFGFGNQPQHF. CDR3 sequence (DNA): TGTGCCAGCAGTTTTGGGTTTGGGAATCAGCCCCAGCATTTT.

V usage is TRBV7-9 and J usage is TRBJ2-5; TRBD2 might be the D (5 bases). V dropped 2 bases and J dropped 4 bases, with 11 bases sitting between them. The germline gives CDR1 SEHNR, CDR2 FQNEAQ (reference sequence). This CDR3 is built from 14 residues. Here the CDR3 reads CASSLRQRVETQYF. The CDR3, as DNA: TGTGCCAGCAGCTTACGTCAGAGGGTAGAGACCCAGTACTTC.

V gene TRBV9 combines with J gene TRBJ2-7, with TRBD2 identical over 13 bases. Germline CDR1 reads SGDLS; CDR2 reads YYNGEE. The junction had 4 bases not matched to a gene; V was cut back by 3 bases and J by 4 bases. The length of the CDR3 is 15 residues. DNA of the CDR3: TGTGCCAGCAGCGCCGGGACTAGCGGGACGTACGAGCAGTACTTC. It translates to CASSAGTSGTYEQYF.

This clonotype was recorded many times. The rearrangement uses TRBV11-2 and TRBJ2-7; D remains unclear. The CDR3 covers 14 residues. Trimming removed 0 bases at V and 2 bases at J, with 8 bases between. The germline V gene has CDR1 SGHAT and CDR2 FQNNGV. CDR3 coding DNA: TGTGCCAGCAGCTTAGAGCCGAGGCCCTACGAGCAGTACTTC. This sequence encodes CASSLEPRPYEQYF.

This chain uses TRBV10-3 with TRBJ2-7, with D uncertain. Germline V gene sequence: CDR1 ENHRY, CDR2 SYGVKD. The V end lost 10 bases, the J end lost 0 bases, and 13 bases lay between the germline ends. There are 13 residues in the CDR3. The CDR3, as DNA: TGTGCCACCGGGCCAGGCGACTCCTACGAGCAGTACTTC. Amino acid sequence: CATGPGDSYEQYF.

The chain uses TRBV7-2 and TRBJ2-1; a weak D match, TRBD1 (7 bases). The germline V gene encodes CDR1 SGHTA and CDR2 FQGNSA. The V end was cut by 5 bases, the J end by 4 bases, with 12 bases between. CDR3 length: 14 residues. The CDR3 region has the DNA TGTGCCAGCAGCGAGGGGGCGGGGTACAATGAGCAGTTCTTC. Its protein is CASSEGAGYNEQFF. Using reference TRBV7-2 and TRBJ2-1 for the parts outside the CDR3, the full variable domain is GAGVSQSPSNKVTEKGKDVELRCDPISGHTALYWYRQSLGQGLEFLIYFQGNSAPDKSGLPSDRFSAERTGGSVSTLTIQRTQQEDSAVYLCASSEGAGYNEQFFGPGTRLTVL.

The count of this clonotype is one. The rearrangement joins TRBV27 to TRBJ2-1; TRBD1 might be the D (7 bases). The V gene's germline CDR1 is MNHEY and CDR2 SMNVEV (reference sequence). The CDR3 is 16 residues long. The V end lost 5 bases, the J end lost 1 base, and 15 bases lay between the germline ends. Here the CDR3 reads CASSAEGAISYNEQFF. The CDR3 DNA reads as TGTGCCAGCAGTGCGGAGGGGGCAATATCCTACAATGAGCAGTTCTTC.

This clonotype has a count of ten or more. The J gene is TRBJ2-7, the V gene TRBV6-1; no clear D gene. The CDR3 is made up of 10 amino acids. V was clipped by 6 bases and J by 11 bases, with 11 bases between them. Germline V gives CDR1 MNHNS, CDR2 SASEGT. CDR3 nucleotide sequence: TGTGCCAGCAGCGAAAGGAGCAAGTACTTC. Its translation: CASSERSKYF.

This clonotype has at least ten counts. The chain is built from TRBV12-3 or TRBV12-4 and TRBJ2-6, with a weak D call TRBD2 (6 bases). V was cut by 8 bases and J by 0 bases, with 8 bases left in between. There are 14 residues in the CDR3. DNA for the CDR3: TGTGCCAGCGGCGGGAACTCTGGGGCCAACGTCCTGACTTTC. Amino acid sequence: CASGGNSGANVLTF.

This clonotype occurred a few times. V and J are TRBV2 and TRBJ2-3; D unclear. Trimming removed 3 bases from V and 1 base from J, with 11 bases in between. The CDR3 consists of 15 residues. CDR1 is SNHLY and CDR2 is FYNNEI in the germline V gene. The CDR3 protein is CASSDLRAGTDTQYF. CDR3 bases: TGTGCCAGCAGTGATCTCCGTGCTGGCACAGATACGCAGTATTTT.

This clonotype was detected a few times. This chain links TRBV18 with TRBJ1-1; D is perhaps TRBD1 (5 bases). Germline V lookup: CDR1 KGHSH, CDR2 LQKENI. This CDR3 spans 13 amino acids. Trimming pared 5 bases from V and 4 bases from J, leaving 11 bases between. CDR3 nucleotides: TGTGCCAGCTCAACCTACAGGAGCACTGAAGCTTTCTTT. This translates into CASSTYRSTEAFF.

This clonotype has a handful of counts. V is TRBV7-9 and J is TRBJ1-1; TRBD1 is a possible D gene (5 bases). Trimming pared 1 base from V and 4 bases from J, leaving 13 bases between. Per germline, CDR1 SEHNR and CDR2 FQNEAQ (reference sequence). The CDR3 loop spans 15 amino acids. CDR3 nucleotide sequence: TGTGCCAGCAGCTTAGGGGCCCACGGGGGCACTGAAGCTTTCTTT. Its translation is CASSLGAHGGTEAFF.

The chain recombines TRBV29-1 with TRBJ2-5, with TRBD2 matching 7 bases. CDR3 length: 14 residues. Germline CDR1 reads SQVTM; CDR2 reads ANQGSEA. V gave up 1 base and J gave up 1 base; unmatched junction bases: 3. CDR3 amino acids: CSVEAGTIQETQYF. CDR3 nucleotides: TGCAGCGTTGAAGCCGGGACTATCCAAGAGACCCAGTACTTC.

With regard to this clonotype: A much larger clone differs by one base, so this may be a read error. The V and J genes are TRBV7-2 and TRBJ2-7; 9 bases match TRBD2. This CDR3 has 16 residues. Germline V lookup: CDR1 SGHTA, CDR2 FQGNSA. J lost 2 bases, V lost 2 bases, and 7 bases had no gene match. The CDR3 spells CASSLRLAEDPYEQYF. The CDR3 nucleotides are TGTGCCAGCAGCTTACGACTAGCGGAAGATCCCTACGAGCAGTACTTC.